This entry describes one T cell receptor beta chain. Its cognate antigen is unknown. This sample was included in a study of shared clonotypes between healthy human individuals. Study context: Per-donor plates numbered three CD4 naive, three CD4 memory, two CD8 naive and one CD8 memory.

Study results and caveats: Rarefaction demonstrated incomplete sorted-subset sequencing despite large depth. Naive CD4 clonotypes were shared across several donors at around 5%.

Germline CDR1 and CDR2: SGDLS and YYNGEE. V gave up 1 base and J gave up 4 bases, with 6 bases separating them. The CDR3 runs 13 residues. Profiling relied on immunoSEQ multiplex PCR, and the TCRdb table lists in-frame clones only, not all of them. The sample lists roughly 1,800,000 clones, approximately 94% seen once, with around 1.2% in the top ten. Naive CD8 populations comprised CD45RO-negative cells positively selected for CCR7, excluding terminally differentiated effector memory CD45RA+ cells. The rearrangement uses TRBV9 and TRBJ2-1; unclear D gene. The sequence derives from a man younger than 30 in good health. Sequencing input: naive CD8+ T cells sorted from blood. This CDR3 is CASSVSPYNEQFF. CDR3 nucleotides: TGTGCCAGCAGCGTATCGCCTTACAATGAGCAGTTCTTC.